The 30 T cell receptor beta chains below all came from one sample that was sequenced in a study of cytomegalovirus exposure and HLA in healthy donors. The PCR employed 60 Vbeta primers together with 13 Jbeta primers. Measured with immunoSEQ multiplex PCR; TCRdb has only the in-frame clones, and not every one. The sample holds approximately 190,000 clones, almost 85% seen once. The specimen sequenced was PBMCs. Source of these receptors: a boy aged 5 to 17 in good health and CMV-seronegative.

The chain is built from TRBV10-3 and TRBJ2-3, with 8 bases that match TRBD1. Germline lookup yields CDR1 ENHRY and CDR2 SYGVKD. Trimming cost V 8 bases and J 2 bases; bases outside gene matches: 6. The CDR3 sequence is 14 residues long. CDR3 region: CAIGTGGTTDTQYF. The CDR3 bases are TGTGCCATCGGCACAGGGGGGACCACAGATACGCAGTATTTT.

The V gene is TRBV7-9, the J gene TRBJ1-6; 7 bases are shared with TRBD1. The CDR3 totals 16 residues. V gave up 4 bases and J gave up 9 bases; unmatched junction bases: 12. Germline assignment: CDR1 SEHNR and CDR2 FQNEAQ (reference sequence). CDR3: CASSSPRQGVGSPLHF. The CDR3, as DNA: TGTGCCAGCAGCTCCCCAAGACAGGGTGTCGGTTCACCCCTCCACTTT. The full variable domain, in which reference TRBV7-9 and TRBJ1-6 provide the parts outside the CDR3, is DTGVSQNPRHKITKRGQNVTFRCDPISEHNRLYWYRQTLGQGPEFLTYFQNEAQLEKSRLLSDRFSAERPKGSFSTLEIQRTEQGDSAMYLCASSSPRQGVGSPLHFGNGTRLTVT.

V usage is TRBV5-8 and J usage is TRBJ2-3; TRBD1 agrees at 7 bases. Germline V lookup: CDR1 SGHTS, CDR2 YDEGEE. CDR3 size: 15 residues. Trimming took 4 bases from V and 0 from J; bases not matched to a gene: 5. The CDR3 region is CASSLGQQSTDTQYF. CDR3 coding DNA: TGTGCCAGCAGCCTGGGACAGCAGAGCACAGATACGCAGTATTTT.

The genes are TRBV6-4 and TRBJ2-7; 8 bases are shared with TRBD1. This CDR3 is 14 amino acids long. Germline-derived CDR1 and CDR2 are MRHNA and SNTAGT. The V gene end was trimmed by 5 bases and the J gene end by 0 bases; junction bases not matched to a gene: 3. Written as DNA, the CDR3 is TGTGCCAGCAGTCCGGACAGGGCCTCCTACGAGCAGTACTTC. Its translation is CASSPDRASYEQYF.

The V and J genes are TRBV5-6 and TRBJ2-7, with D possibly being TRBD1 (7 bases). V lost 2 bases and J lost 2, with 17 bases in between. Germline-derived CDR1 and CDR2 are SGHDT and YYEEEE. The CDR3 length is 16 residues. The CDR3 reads CASSLVGGGSPYEQYF. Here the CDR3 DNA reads TGTGCCAGCAGCTTAGTCGGAGGGGGCTCCCCCTACGAGCAGTACTTC.

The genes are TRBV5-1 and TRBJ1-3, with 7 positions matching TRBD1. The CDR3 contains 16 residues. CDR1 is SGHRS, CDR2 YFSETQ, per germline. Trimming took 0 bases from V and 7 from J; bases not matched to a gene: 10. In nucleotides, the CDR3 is TGCGCCAGCAGCTTGGCCGGCGACAGGGTCGGCAACACCATATATTTT. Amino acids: CASSLAGDRVGNTIYF. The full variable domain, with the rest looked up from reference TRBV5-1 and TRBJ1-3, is KAGVTQTPRYLIKTRGQQVTLSCSPISGHRSVSWYQQTPGQGLQFLFEYFSETQRNKGNFPGRFSGRQFSNSRSEMNVSTLELGDSALYLCASSLAGDRVGNTIYFGEGSWLTVV.

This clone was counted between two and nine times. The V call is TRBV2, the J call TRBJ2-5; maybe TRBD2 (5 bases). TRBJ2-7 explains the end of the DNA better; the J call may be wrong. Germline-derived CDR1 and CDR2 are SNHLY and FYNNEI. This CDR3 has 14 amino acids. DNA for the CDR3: TGTGCCAGCAGTGAAGAGCGGTCCAACTACGAGCAGTACTTC. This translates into CASSEERSNYEQYF.

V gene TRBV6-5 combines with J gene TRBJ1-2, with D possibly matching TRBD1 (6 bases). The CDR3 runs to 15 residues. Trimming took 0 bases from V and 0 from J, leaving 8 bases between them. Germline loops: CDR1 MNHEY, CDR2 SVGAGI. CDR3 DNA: TGTGCCAGCAGTTACTCACAGGGAGCTAACTATGGCTACACCTTC. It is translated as CASSYSQGANYGYTF.

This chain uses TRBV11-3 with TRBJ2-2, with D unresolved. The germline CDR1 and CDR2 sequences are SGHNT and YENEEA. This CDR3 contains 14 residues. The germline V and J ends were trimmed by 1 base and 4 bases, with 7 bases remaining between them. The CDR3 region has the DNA TGTGCCAGCAGCTTAGGACGGGTCACCGGGGAGCTGTTTTTT. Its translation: CASSLGRVTGELFF. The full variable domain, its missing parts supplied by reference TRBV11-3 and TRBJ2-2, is EAGVVQSPRYKIIEKKQPVAFWCNPISGHNTLYWYLQNLGQGPELLIRYENEEAVDDSQLPKDRFSAERLKGVDSTLKIQPAELGDSAVYLCASSLGRVTGELFFGEGSRLTVL.

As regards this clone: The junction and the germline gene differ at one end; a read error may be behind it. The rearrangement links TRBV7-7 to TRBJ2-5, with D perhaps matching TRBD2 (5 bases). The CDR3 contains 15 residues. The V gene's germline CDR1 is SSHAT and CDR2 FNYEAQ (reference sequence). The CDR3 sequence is CASSPHGDPGKTQHF. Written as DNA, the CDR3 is TGTGCTAGCAGCCCACACGGGGATCCGGGAAAGACCCAGCACTTC.

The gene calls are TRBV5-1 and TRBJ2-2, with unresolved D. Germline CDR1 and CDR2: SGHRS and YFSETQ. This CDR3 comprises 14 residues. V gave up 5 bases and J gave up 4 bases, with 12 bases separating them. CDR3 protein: CASSLLLSTGELFF. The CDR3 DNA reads TGCGCCAGCAGTTTGCTTCTCAGCACCGGGGAGCTGTTTTTT. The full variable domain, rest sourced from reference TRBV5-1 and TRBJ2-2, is KAGVTQTPRYLIKTRGQQVTLSCSPISGHRSVSWYQQTPGQGLQFLFEYFSETQRNKGNFPGRFSGRQFSNSRSEMNVSTLELGDSALYLCASSLLLSTGELFFGEGSRLTVL.

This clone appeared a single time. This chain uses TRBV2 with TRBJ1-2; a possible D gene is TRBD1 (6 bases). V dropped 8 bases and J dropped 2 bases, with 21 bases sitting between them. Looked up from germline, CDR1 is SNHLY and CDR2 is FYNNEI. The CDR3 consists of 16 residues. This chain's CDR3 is CASPKAGGGQNYGYTF. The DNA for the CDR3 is TGTGCCAGCCCTAAAGCGGGGGGGGGCCAAAACTATGGCTACACCTTC.

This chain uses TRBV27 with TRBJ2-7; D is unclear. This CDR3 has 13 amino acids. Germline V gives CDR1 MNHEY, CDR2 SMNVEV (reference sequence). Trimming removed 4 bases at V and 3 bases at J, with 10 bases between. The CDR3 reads CASSSPPRYEQYF. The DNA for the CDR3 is TGTGCCAGCAGTTCCCCCCCTCGCTACGAGCAGTACTTC.

CDR3 residues: CASSFVWTGRSEAFF. DNA for the CDR3: TGTGCCAGCAGTTTCGTCTGGACAGGCAGGTCTGAAGCTTTCTTT. The rearrangement links TRBV28 to TRBJ1-1; TRBD1 matches at 7 bases. The J segment lost 6 bases and the V segment lost 3 bases, leaving 10 bases of the junction unmatched. The CDR3 contains 15 residues. Germline V gives CDR1 MDHEN, CDR2 SYDVKM.

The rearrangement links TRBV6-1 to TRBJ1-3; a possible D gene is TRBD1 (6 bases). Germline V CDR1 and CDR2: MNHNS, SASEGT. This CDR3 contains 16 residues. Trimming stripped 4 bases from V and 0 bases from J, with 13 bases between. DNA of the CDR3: TGTGCCAGCAGTGTGGGGGCGGCCGTCTCTGGAAACACCATATATTTT. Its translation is CASSVGAAVSGNTIYF.

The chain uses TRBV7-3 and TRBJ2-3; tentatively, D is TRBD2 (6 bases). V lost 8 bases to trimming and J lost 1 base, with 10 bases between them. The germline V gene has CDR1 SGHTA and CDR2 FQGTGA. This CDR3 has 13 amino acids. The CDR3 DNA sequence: TGTGCCAGCGGAGGGGTGGGCACAGATACGCAGTATTTT. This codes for CASGGVGTDTQYF.

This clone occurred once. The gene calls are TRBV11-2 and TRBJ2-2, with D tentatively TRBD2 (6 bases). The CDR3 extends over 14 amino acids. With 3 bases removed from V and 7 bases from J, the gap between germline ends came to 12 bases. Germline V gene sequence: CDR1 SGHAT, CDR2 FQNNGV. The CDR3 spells CASSFPTSFGELFF. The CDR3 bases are TGTGCCAGCAGCTTCCCGACTAGTTTCGGGGAGCTGTTTTTT.

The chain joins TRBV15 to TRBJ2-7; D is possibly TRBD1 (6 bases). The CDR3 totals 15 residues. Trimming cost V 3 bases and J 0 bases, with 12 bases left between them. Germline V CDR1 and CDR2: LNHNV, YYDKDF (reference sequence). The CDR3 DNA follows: TGTGCCACCAGCAGCCGACAGGTCAGCTCCTACGAGCAGTACTTC. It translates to CATSSRQVSSYEQYF.

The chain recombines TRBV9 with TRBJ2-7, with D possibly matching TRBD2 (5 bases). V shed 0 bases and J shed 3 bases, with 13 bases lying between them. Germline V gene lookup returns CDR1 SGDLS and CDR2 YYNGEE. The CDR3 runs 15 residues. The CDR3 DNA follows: TGTGCCAGCAGCGTAGGAGGGCCTCCCCTCTACGAGCAGTACTTC. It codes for CASSVGGPPLYEQYF.

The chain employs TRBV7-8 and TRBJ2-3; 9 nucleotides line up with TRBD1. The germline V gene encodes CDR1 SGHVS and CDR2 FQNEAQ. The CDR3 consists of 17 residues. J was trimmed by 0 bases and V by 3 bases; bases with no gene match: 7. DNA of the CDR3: TGTGCCAGCAGCTTTCACCGGGACAGGGAAAGCACAGATACGCAGTATTTT. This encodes CASSFHRDRESTDTQYF. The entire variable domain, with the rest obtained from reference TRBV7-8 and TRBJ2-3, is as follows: GAGVSQSPRYKVAKRGQDVALRCDPISGHVSLFWYQQALGQGPEFLTYFQNEAQLDKSGLPSDRFFAERPEGSVSTLKIQRTQQEDSAVYLCASSFHRDRESTDTQYFGPGTRLTVL.

CDR3 nucleotides: TGTGCCAGCAGTTACTCCATCTCTGTGCAGAATGGCTACACCTTC. This translates into CASSYSISVQNGYTF. The rearrangement joins TRBV6-5 to TRBJ1-2, with D unresolved. Trimming removed 0 bases from V and 6 bases from J, with 14 bases in between. The CDR3 has 15 residues. Looked up from germline, CDR1 is MNHEY and CDR2 is SVGAGI.

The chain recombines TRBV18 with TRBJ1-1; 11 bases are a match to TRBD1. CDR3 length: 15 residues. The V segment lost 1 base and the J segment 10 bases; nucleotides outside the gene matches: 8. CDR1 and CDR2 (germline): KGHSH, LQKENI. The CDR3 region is CASSPQQGTGGSAFF. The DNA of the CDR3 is TGTGCCAGCTCACCACAGCAAGGGACAGGGGGATCAGCTTTCTTT.

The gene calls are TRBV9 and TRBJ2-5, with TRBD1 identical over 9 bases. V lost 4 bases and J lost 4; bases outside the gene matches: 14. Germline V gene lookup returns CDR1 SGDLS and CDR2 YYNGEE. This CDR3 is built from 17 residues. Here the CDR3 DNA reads TGTGCCAGCAGCTCCCACAGGGGGCTGGATACGATAGAGACCCAGTACTTC. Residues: CASSSHRGLDTIETQYF.

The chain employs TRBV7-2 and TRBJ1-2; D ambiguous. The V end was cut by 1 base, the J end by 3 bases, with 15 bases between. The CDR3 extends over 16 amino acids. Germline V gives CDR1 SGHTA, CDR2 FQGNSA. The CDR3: CASSLGGQPSDYGYTF. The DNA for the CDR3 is TGTGCCAGCAGCTTAGGCGGCCAGCCATCCGACTATGGCTACACCTTC.

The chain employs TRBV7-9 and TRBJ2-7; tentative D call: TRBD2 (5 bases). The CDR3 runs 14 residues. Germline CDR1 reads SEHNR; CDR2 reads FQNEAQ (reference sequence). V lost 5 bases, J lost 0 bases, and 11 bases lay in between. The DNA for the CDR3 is TGTGCCAGCAGCCCGGACTGGAGCTCCTACGAGCAGTACTTC. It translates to CASSPDWSSYEQYF.

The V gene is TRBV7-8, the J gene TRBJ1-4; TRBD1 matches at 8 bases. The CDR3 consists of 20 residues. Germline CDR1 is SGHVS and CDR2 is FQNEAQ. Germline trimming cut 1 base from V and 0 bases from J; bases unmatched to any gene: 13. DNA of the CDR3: TGTGCCAGCAGCTTAGAAACGCCAGGGGGCAGACACACAACTAATGAAAAACTGTTTTTT. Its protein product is CASSLETPGGRHTTNEKLFF.

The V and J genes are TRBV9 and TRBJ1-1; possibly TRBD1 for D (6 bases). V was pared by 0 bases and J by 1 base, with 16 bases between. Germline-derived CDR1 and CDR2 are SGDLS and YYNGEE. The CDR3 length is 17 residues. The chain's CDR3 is CASSVEQGLGKNTEAFF. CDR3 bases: TGTGCCAGCAGCGTAGAGCAGGGGCTTGGCAAGAACACTGAAGCTTTCTTT.

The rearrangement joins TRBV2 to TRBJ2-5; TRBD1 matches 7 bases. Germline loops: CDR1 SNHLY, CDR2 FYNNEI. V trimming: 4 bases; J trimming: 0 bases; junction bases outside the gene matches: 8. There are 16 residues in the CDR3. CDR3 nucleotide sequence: TGTGCCAGCAGTGCCAGGGGGACAGCCTACCAAGAGACCCAGTACTTC. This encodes CASSARGTAYQETQYF.

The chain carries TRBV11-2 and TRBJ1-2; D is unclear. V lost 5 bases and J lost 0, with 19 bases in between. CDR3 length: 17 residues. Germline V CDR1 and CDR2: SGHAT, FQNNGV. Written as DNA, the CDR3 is TGTGCCAGCAGCCGAACGAATAAACAGAGAACTAACTATGGCTACACCTTC. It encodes CASSRTNKQRTNYGYTF.

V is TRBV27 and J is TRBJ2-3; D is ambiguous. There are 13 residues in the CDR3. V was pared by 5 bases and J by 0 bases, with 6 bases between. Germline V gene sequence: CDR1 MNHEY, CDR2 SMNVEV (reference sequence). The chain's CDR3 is CASSTYSTDTQYF. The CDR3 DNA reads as TGTGCCAGCAGTACCTACAGCACAGATACGCAGTATTTT.